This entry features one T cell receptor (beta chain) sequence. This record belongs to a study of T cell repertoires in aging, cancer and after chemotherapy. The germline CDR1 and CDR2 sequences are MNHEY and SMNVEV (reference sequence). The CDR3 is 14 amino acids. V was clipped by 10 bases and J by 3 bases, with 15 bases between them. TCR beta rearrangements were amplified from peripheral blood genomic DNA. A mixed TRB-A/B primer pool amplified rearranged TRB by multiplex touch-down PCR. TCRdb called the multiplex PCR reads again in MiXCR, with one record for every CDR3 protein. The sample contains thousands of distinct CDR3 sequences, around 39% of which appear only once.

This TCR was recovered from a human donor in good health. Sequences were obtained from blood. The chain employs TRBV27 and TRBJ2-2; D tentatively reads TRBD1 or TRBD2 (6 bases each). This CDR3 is CATRGGGHTGELFF. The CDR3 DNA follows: TGTGCCACTCGGGGTGGGGGGCACACCGGGGAGCTGTTTTTT.